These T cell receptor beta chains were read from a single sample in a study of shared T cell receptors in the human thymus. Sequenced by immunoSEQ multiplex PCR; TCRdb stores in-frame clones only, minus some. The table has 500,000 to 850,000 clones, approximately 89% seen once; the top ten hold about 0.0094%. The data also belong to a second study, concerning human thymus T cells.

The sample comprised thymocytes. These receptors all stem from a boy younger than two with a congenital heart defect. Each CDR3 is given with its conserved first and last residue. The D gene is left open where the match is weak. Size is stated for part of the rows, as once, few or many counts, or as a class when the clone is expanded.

cdr3_nt: TGTGCCAGCAGTTGGGCAGGGTACACTGAAGCTTTCTTT
cdr3_aa: CASSWAGYTEAFF
d_call: NA
clone_size: NA
j_call: TRBJ1-1
v_call: TRBV28

cdr3_nt: TGTGCCAGCAGCGTAGGACAGAGCTCTGGAAACACCATATATTTT
cdr3_aa: CASSVGQSSGNTIYF
d_call: NA
clone_size: NA
j_call: TRBJ1-3
v_call: TRBV9

cdr3_nt: TGTGCCAGCAGTACGGGAGCCCTAGGTAACACCGGGGAGCTGTTTTTT
cdr3_aa: CASSTGALGNTGELFF
d_call: NA
clone_size: NA
j_call: TRBJ2-2
v_call: TRBV28

cdr3_nt: TGTGCCAGCAAATTCTCGAACACCGGGGAGCTGTTTTTT
cdr3_aa: CASKFSNTGELFF
d_call: NA
clone_size: NA
j_call: TRBJ2-2
v_call: TRBV14

cdr3_nt: TGTGCCAGCAGCGTTAGACTAGATTCGTCCGAGCAGTACTTC
cdr3_aa: CASSVRLDSSEQYF
d_call: NA
clone_size: NA
j_call: TRBJ2-7
v_call: TRBV9

cdr3_nt: TGTGCCAGCAGCGGGACAGGGGTATACGAGCAGTACTTC
cdr3_aa: CASSGTGVYEQYF
d_call: TRBD1
clone_size: NA
j_call: TRBJ2-7
v_call: TRBV27

cdr3_nt: TGCGCCAGCAGCGGGTTGGGACAGGGACCACTACAATATGGCTACACCTTC
cdr3_aa: CASSGLGQGPLQYGYTF
d_call: TRBD1
clone_size: NA
j_call: TRBJ1-2
v_call: TRBV5-1

cdr3_nt: TGTGCCAGCAGCCCCGTGAGGGAAGGGGGAAACACCATATATTTT
cdr3_aa: CASSPVREGGNTIYF
d_call: NA
clone_size: NA
j_call: TRBJ1-3
v_call: TRBV9

cdr3_nt: TGTGCCAGCAGTTACTCGGACAGTAATGAAAAACTGTTTTTT
cdr3_aa: CASSYSDSNEKLFF
d_call: NA
clone_size: few
j_call: TRBJ1-4
v_call: TRBV6-5

cdr3_nt: TGTGCCAGCAGGGGGGGAAATTCACCCCTCCACTTT
cdr3_aa: CASRGGNSPLHF
d_call: NA
clone_size: NA
j_call: TRBJ1-6
v_call: TRBV7-8

cdr3_nt: TGTGCCAGCAGCCAAGTATCAGGGGACTACGAGCAGTACTTC
cdr3_aa: CASSQVSGDYEQYF
d_call: NA
clone_size: NA
j_call: TRBJ2-7
v_call: TRBV14

cdr3_nt: TGTGCCAGCAGTCCCGTGGACAGGATCCCTGGAAACACCATATATTTT
cdr3_aa: CASSPVDRIPGNTIYF
d_call: TRBD1
clone_size: once
j_call: TRBJ1-3
v_call: TRBV27

cdr3_nt: TGTGCCAGCAGCCCTAAACAGGGACTACGCAATGAGCAGTTCTTC
cdr3_aa: CASSPKQGLRNEQFF
d_call: NA
clone_size: NA
j_call: TRBJ2-1
v_call: TRBV7-3

cdr3_nt: TGTGCCAGCAGCCCCATCCCAGGACAGGGGTCGGGGATTGATGGCTACACCTTC
cdr3_aa: CASSPIPGQGSGIDGYTF
d_call: TRBD1
clone_size: NA
j_call: TRBJ1-2
v_call: TRBV9

cdr3_nt: TGTGCCAGCAGCTTGACTAGGGGACAGGGGGTAAGTTTCGATCAGCCCCAGCATTTT
cdr3_aa: CASSLTRGQGVSFDQPQHF
d_call: TRBD1
clone_size: NA
j_call: TRBJ1-5
v_call: TRBV5-6

cdr3_nt: TGTGCCAGCAACACCAGACTAGCGGGGGGACCCACAGATACGCAGTATTTT
cdr3_aa: CASNTRLAGGPTDTQYF
d_call: TRBD2
clone_size: NA
j_call: TRBJ2-3
v_call: TRBV5-6

cdr3_nt: TGTGCCAGCAGCCCCCATATAGCATACACCGGGGAGCTGTTTTTT
cdr3_aa: CASSPHIAYTGELFF
d_call: NA
clone_size: once
j_call: TRBJ2-2
v_call: TRBV9

cdr3_nt: TGCAGCGTTGATCCTGGCAGGGACTACAATGAGCAGTTCTTC
cdr3_aa: CSVDPGRDYNEQFF
d_call: NA
clone_size: NA
j_call: TRBJ2-1
v_call: TRBV29-1

cdr3_nt: TGCAGCGTTGAAGATCCTGGCAGGGACTATGGCTACACCTTC
cdr3_aa: CSVEDPGRDYGYTF
d_call: NA
clone_size: NA
j_call: TRBJ1-2
v_call: TRBV29-1

cdr3_nt: TGTGCCTGGAGTGTACAGGGCGGGGGGAACGGGCTATTCCCAAGCGGCCGATTC
cdr3_aa: CAWSVQGGGNGLFPSGRF
d_call: NA
clone_size: NA
j_call: TRBJ1-2
v_call: TRBV30

cdr3_nt: TGTGCCAGCAGCGAGGACAGGGTTGGAAACACCATATATTTT
cdr3_aa: CASSEDRVGNTIYF
d_call: TRBD1
clone_size: NA
j_call: TRBJ1-3
v_call: TRBV7-2

cdr3_nt: TGTGCCAGCAGTTACGGCAGGCCCAACTCTGGAAACACCATATATTTT
cdr3_aa: CASSYGRPNSGNTIYF
d_call: NA
clone_size: NA
j_call: TRBJ1-3
v_call: TRBV6-5

cdr3_nt: TGCGCCAGCAGCCCTTCTCCGGGACAGGGGAGAGAAAAACTGTTTTTT
cdr3_aa: CASSPSPGQGREKLFF
d_call: TRBD1
clone_size: NA
j_call: TRBJ1-4
v_call: TRBV4-3

cdr3_nt: TGTGCCAGCAGCTACAACCCCGGGACTAGCGGGAGGTCTCGTGAGCAGTTCTTC
cdr3_aa: CASSYNPGTSGRSREQFF
d_call: TRBD2
clone_size: NA
j_call: TRBJ2-1
v_call: TRBV7-6

cdr3_nt: TGTGCCAGCAGCCCCGAGGGACTCAGGAACACTGAAGCTTTCTTT
cdr3_aa: CASSPEGLRNTEAFF
d_call: NA
clone_size: NA
j_call: TRBJ1-1
v_call: TRBV28

cdr3_nt: TGTGCCAGCAGCCAAGCACGACCCAGGGGGGAGAATGAGCAGTTCTTC
cdr3_aa: CASSQARPRGENEQFF
d_call: NA
clone_size: once
j_call: TRBJ2-1
v_call: TRBV4-2

cdr3_nt: TGCGCCAGCAGCAGTAGCGGGGCGTACAATGAGCAGTTCTTC
cdr3_aa: CASSSSGAYNEQFF
d_call: TRBD2
clone_size: NA
j_call: TRBJ2-1
v_call: TRBV5-1

cdr3_nt: TGCAGTGCTAGAACAGGGGGCAGAGCTTTCTTT
cdr3_aa: CSARTGGRAFF
d_call: TRBD1
clone_size: NA
j_call: TRBJ1-1
v_call: TRBV20-1

cdr3_nt: TGTGCCAGCAGTTTCCCCGGGAGCACAGATACGCAGTATTTT
cdr3_aa: CASSFPGSTDTQYF
d_call: NA
clone_size: NA
j_call: TRBJ2-3
v_call: TRBV28

cdr3_nt: TGTGCCAGCAGCCAAGAATGGGACAGGGGGCTCTACGAGCAGTACTTC
cdr3_aa: CASSQEWDRGLYEQYF
d_call: TRBD1
clone_size: NA
j_call: TRBJ2-7
v_call: TRBV4-2

cdr3_nt: TGTGCCAGCAGCTTGCTGCGGGGAGGTAGCAATCAGCCCCAGCATTTT
cdr3_aa: CASSLLRGGSNQPQHF
d_call: NA
clone_size: NA
j_call: TRBJ1-5
v_call: TRBV5-6

cdr3_nt: TGTGCCAGCAGTTTTCCCGACAGGAACTATGGCTACACCTTC
cdr3_aa: CASSFPDRNYGYTF
d_call: NA
clone_size: NA
j_call: TRBJ1-2
v_call: TRBV28

cdr3_nt: TGCGCCAGCAGCCCCCGGGGGGCACCAGATACGCAGTATTTT
cdr3_aa: CASSPRGAPDTQYF
d_call: NA
clone_size: NA
j_call: TRBJ2-3
v_call: TRBV4-3

cdr3_nt: TGTGCTAGCAGCCTGACAGGAGCAACTAATGAAAAACTGTTTTTT
cdr3_aa: CASSLTGATNEKLFF
d_call: NA
clone_size: NA
j_call: TRBJ1-4
v_call: TRBV7-7

cdr3_nt: TGCAGCGTTCCGGGACAGCCCAATGAGCAGTTCTTC
cdr3_aa: CSVPGQPNEQFF
d_call: TRBD1
clone_size: NA
j_call: TRBJ2-1
v_call: TRBV29-1

cdr3_nt: TGCGCCAGCAGCCAAGGAGCTCGCGGGGGTGGGGATACGCAGTATTTT
cdr3_aa: CASSQGARGGGDTQYF
d_call: TRBD2
clone_size: few
j_call: TRBJ2-3
v_call: TRBV4-3

cdr3_nt: TGTGCCAGCAGCCATCGGGACAGGGTAGGAAACACCATATATTTT
cdr3_aa: CASSHRDRVGNTIYF
d_call: TRBD1
clone_size: NA
j_call: TRBJ1-3
v_call: TRBV14

cdr3_nt: TGTGCCAGCAGGAAGGAAAAGGGGGAAGAATATGAAAAACTGTTTTTT
cdr3_aa: CASRKEKGEEYEKLFF
d_call: NA
clone_size: once
j_call: TRBJ1-4
v_call: TRBV27

cdr3_nt: TGTGCCACCAGCAGACATTGCTCCGTACTTCCGGGACAGGCGCCAATTACCAATCAGCCCCAGCATTTT
cdr3_aa: CATSRHCSVLPGQAPITNQPQHF
d_call: TRBD1
clone_size: NA
j_call: TRBJ1-5
v_call: TRBV15

cdr3_nt: TGTGCCAGTAGTGTAGACAGAAAAAAACCCGGGGAGCTGTTTTTT
cdr3_aa: CASSVDRKKPGELFF
d_call: NA
clone_size: NA
j_call: TRBJ2-2
v_call: TRBV19

cdr3_nt: TGTGCCAGCAGCCACCGCCGGGATATCAAAAACATTCAGTACTTC
cdr3_aa: CASSHRRDIKNIQYF
d_call: NA
clone_size: NA
j_call: TRBJ2-4
v_call: TRBV28

cdr3_nt: TGTGCCAGCAGCTTGGGCGGGGACCCCCTCAGGACTGAAGCTTTCTTT
cdr3_aa: CASSLGGDPLRTEAFF
d_call: NA
clone_size: NA
j_call: TRBJ1-1
v_call: TRBV5-4

cdr3_nt: TGTGCCAGCAGAAACCAGACTAGCGGGAGTGGGCAGTACTTC
cdr3_aa: CASRNQTSGSGQYF
d_call: TRBD2
clone_size: NA
j_call: TRBJ2-7
v_call: TRBV7-2